Below are 25 T cell receptor beta chains sequenced from a single sample in a study of blood T cells in healthy people across ages. Sample-barcoded 5' priming and a J-beta primer mix drove a second PCR of roughly 7 to 11 cycles. Via MiXCR, TCRdb re-called the 5' RACE reads, giving one row per CDR3 protein. The sample has more than 1 million distinct CDR3 sequences, 35% to 55% seen once. The sequenced sample consisted of blood. These receptors were collected from a woman aged 60-75 years in good health.

This clonotype was recorded only once. V is TRBV20-1 and J is TRBJ2-1; a weak D match, TRBD2 (5 bases). The V end lost 7 bases, the J end lost 5 bases, and 21 bases lay between the germline ends. CDR1 and CDR2 (germline): DFQATT, SNEGSKA (reference sequence). The length of the CDR3 is 15 residues. The CDR3 nucleotides are TGCAGTGTCAGTATAGGCCGGAGGTACCACAATGAGCAGTTCTTC. Its protein product is CSVSIGRRYHNEQFF.

The genes are TRBV11-1 and TRBJ2-7; 9 bases map to TRBD1. The DNA end lines up better with TRBJ2-4; the J call may be wrong. This CDR3 is built from 15 residues. Germline CDR1 and CDR2: SGHAT and FQDESV (reference sequence). In DNA form, the CDR3 reads TGTGCCAGCAGCTCCGGACAGGGGGCCAAAAACATTCAGTACTTC. Amino acid sequence: CASSSGQGAKNIQYF.

The chain combines TRBV5-1 with TRBJ2-4, with 9 bases lining up with TRBD2. TRBJ2-5 matches the DNA end more closely, so the J call is doubtful. The CDR3 extends over 16 amino acids. Germline assignment: CDR1 SGHRS and CDR2 YFSETQ. Written as DNA, the CDR3 is TGCGCCAGCAGCCCCTCGACTAGCGGAAACCAAGAGACCCAGTACTTC. It codes for CASSPSTSGNQETQYF.

The V and J genes are TRBV10-3 and TRBJ1-1, with D perhaps TRBD1 (5 bases). Per germline, CDR1 ENHRY and CDR2 SYGVKD. This CDR3 contains 18 residues. V gave up 3 bases and J gave up 0 bases, with 20 bases separating them. The CDR3 sequence: CAISDIPAGGFMNTEAFF. In DNA form, the CDR3 reads TGTGCCATCAGTGACATCCCCGCGGGGGGATTCATGAACACTGAAGCTTTCTTT.

The sample holds a few counts of this clonotype. The genes are TRBV6-5 and TRBJ2-4; D might be TRBD2 (6 bases). The end of the DNA is better explained by TRBJ2-7, so the J call may be wrong. This CDR3 comprises 10 residues. Germline lookup yields CDR1 MNHEY and CDR2 SVGAGI. This chain's CDR3 is CAIGRNEQYF. CDR3 bases: TGTGCCATCGGGAGAAACGAGCAGTACTTC.

This chain connects TRBV29-1 to TRBJ2-1, with TRBD1 matching 8 bases. The closer fit of TRBJ2-7 to the DNA end suggests the J call may be wrong. Germline loops: CDR1 SQVTM, CDR2 ANQGSEA. This CDR3 comprises 17 residues. This chain's CDR3 is CSVGGQVSPSSYNEQYF. In nucleotides, the CDR3 is TGCAGCGTTGGGGGACAGGTAAGCCCGAGCTCCTACAATGAGCAGTACTTC.

The gene calls are TRBV28 and TRBJ1-4; no reliable D call. Germline CDR1 is MDHEN and CDR2 is SYDVKM. Trimming took 7 bases from V and 13 from J, leaving 16 bases between them. The CDR3 extends over 12 amino acids. The CDR3 spells CASILQDSRLFF. CDR3 in DNA: TGTGCCAGCATTTTGCAGGATTCTAGACTGTTTTTT.

The chain couples TRBV27 to TRBJ2-5; 8 bases line up with TRBD1. TRBJ2-7 matches the DNA end more closely, so the J call is doubtful. The germline V gene has CDR1 MNHEY and CDR2 SMNVEV (reference sequence). There are 14 residues in the CDR3. CDR3 amino acids: CASSERQGYREQYF. The CDR3 DNA is TGTGCCAGCAGTGAGAGACAGGGGTACCGCGAGCAGTACTTC.

The chain joins TRBV7-9 to TRBJ2-1; a weak D match, TRBD2 (6 bases). Germline CDR1 is SEHNR and CDR2 is FQNEAQ (reference sequence). Trimming removed 9 bases at V and 5 bases at J, with 17 bases between. The CDR3 is 14 amino acids. The DNA of the CDR3 is TGTGCCAGTCGTGTCGCGGGACGCAACAATGAGCAGTTCTTC. Translation gives CASRVAGRNNEQFF.

The genes are TRBV29-1 and TRBJ1-6; D is unresolved. V was trimmed by 0 bases and J by 9 bases, leaving 9 bases between them. CDR1 is SQVTM and CDR2 is ANQGSEA in the germline V gene. This CDR3 comprises 13 residues. The CDR3 spells CSVEETFSSPLHF. DNA for the CDR3: TGCAGCGTTGAAGAGACATTCAGTTCACCCCTCCACTTT.

V usage is TRBV5-6 and J usage is TRBJ1-1, with D maybe TRBD1 (5 bases). Trimming cost V 2 bases and J 0 bases, with 14 bases left between them. CDR1 SGHDT and CDR2 YYEEEE come from the germline V gene. This CDR3 is 16 amino acids long. The DNA of the CDR3 is TGTGCCAGCAGCTTAACGCGGGGGTCTGTGAACACTGAAGCTTTCTTT. Translating it yields CASSLTRGSVNTEAFF.

In this sample, this clonotype turned up a few times. This chain links TRBV9 with TRBJ1-1; D gene unclear. The CDR3 length is 13 residues. V was trimmed by 6 bases and J by 2 bases, leaving 11 bases between them. Germline V CDR1 and CDR2: SGDLS, YYNGEE. Here the CDR3 reads CASTALGNTEAFF. In DNA, the CDR3 is TGTGCCAGCACCGCCTTGGGTAACACTGAAGCTTTCTTT. Drawing the rest from reference TRBV9 and TRBJ1-1, the complete variable domain is DSGVTQTPKHLITATGQRVTLRCSPRSGDLSVYWYQQSLDQGLQFLIQYYNGEERAKGNILERFSAQQFPDLHSELNLSSLELGDSALYFCASTALGNTEAFFGQGTRLTVV.

This clonotype was found many times. V is TRBV12-3 or TRBV12-4 and J is TRBJ2-7; D gene unclear. V was clipped by 6 bases and J by 2 bases, with 14 bases between them. The CDR3 covers 14 residues. The CDR3 spells CASSLGIGPYEQYF. The CDR3 DNA follows: TGTGCCAGCAGCTTGGGGATCGGCCCCTACGAGCAGTACTTC.

The rearrangement uses TRBV10-3 and TRBJ1-1; a possible D gene is TRBD1 (6 bases). The length of the CDR3 is 13 residues. V was trimmed by 9 bases and J by 0 bases, leaving 11 bases between them. CDR1 is ENHRY and CDR2 is SYGVKD in the germline V gene. CDR3 nucleotide sequence: TGTGCCATAAAAGACAGGCTGAACACTGAAGCTTTCTTT. Its translation is CAIKDRLNTEAFF.

This clonotype was observed a handful of times. The rearrangement links TRBV6-1 to TRBJ2-6; D unresolved. Between the trimmed V and J ends, which lost 11 bases and 2 bases, there was a span of 13 bases. Per the germline V gene, CDR1 is MNHNS and CDR2 is SASEGT. This CDR3 region has 14 residues. The CDR3 nucleotides read TGTGCCTCCATACTGTGGGCTGGGGCCAACGTCCTGACTTTC. This sequence encodes CASILWAGANVLTF.

This chain uses TRBV4-1 with TRBJ1-1; no firm D call. The V gene's germline CDR1 is MGHRA and CDR2 YSYEKL. CDR3 length: 15 residues. The V and J ends lost 0 bases and 4 bases respectively, with 12 bases between them. In DNA, the CDR3 is TGCGCCAGCAGCCAAGATCCGGGCGGGTTCACTGAAGCTTTCTTT. It specifies CASSQDPGGFTEAFF.

V is TRBV11-1 and J is TRBJ2-3; no firm D call. Germline CDR1 reads SGHAT; CDR2 reads FQDESV (reference sequence). Between the trimmed V and J ends, which lost 1 base and 5 bases, there was a span of 10 bases. The length of the CDR3 is 14 residues. The CDR3 DNA is TGTGCCAGCAGCTTAGAGCGCTTGGGAGATACGCAGTATTTT. Amino acid sequence: CASSLERLGDTQYF. Variable domain in full (rest from reference TRBV11-1 and TRBJ2-3): EAEVAQSPRYKITEKSQAVAFWCDPISGHATLYWYRQILGQGPELLVQFQDESVVDDSQLPKDRFSAERLKGVDSTLKIQPAELGDSAMYLCASSLERLGDTQYFGPGTRLTVL.

This chain joins TRBV21-1 and TRBJ2-5; the listed D gene, TRBD1, was not tested against the DNA. TRBV21-1 is a documented pseudogene. The CDR3 consists of 15 residues. CDR3 bases: TGTGCCAGCAGCAAACGGACGGGACAGGGGGCTGTTAAGTACTTC. Translated, it gives CASSKRTGQGAVKYF.

This clonotype was counted between two and nine times. This sequence joins TRBV11-2 and TRBJ2-6, with a tentative D call TRBD2 (7 bases). With 4 bases removed from V and 0 bases from J, the gap between germline ends came to 16 bases. The CDR3 totals 18 residues. The germline gives CDR1 SGHAT, CDR2 FQNNGV. The CDR3 spells CASSSTRRGASGANVLTF. In nucleotides, the CDR3 is TGTGCCAGCAGCTCGACCCGTCGGGGGGCCTCTGGGGCCAACGTCCTGACTTTC.

This clonotype was seen a handful of times. This sequence joins TRBV20-1 and TRBJ2-7; 10 bases line up with TRBD1. Matching the DNA end better, TRBJ2-5 makes the J call doubtful. CDR3 length equals 17 residues. Looked up from germline, CDR1 is DFQATT and CDR2 is SNEGSKA (reference sequence). DNA for the CDR3: TGCAGTGCTAGAGACAGTGGTCCGGGACAGGGGCCGGAGACCCAGTACTTC. Translated, it gives CSARDSGPGQGPETQYF.

The CDR3 here is CATSRRNRGNWPQHF. CDR3 coding DNA: TGTGCCACCAGCAGGCGCAACAGGGGGAATTGGCCCCAGCATTTT. J is TRBJ1-5 and V is TRBV15, with 8 bases matching TRBD1. Per germline, CDR1 LNHNV and CDR2 YYDKDF (reference sequence). Trimming cost V 3 bases and J 9 bases; bases outside gene matches: 10. The CDR3 covers 15 residues.

The V and J genes are TRBV20-1 and TRBJ2-1, with 7 bases identical to TRBD2. The J call may be mistaken, given a closer DNA end match to TRBJ2-7. CDR1 is DFQATT and CDR2 is SNEGSKA in the germline V gene (reference sequence). The CDR3 totals 13 residues. The CDR3 here is CSAQSGNYNEQYF. CDR3 DNA sequence: TGCAGTGCCCAAAGCGGGAACTACAATGAGCAGTACTTC.

The rearrangement uses TRBV2 and TRBJ1-4; D gene unclear. This CDR3 region has 14 residues. From germline, CDR1 is SNHLY and CDR2 FYNNEI. The germline V and J ends were trimmed by 6 bases and 2 bases, with 10 bases remaining between them. CDR3 residues: CASRADATNEKLFF. The DNA for the CDR3 is TGTGCCAGCAGAGCAGACGCGACTAATGAAAAACTGTTTTTT.

This clonotype was seen repeatedly, ten times or more. V usage is TRBV3-1 and J usage is TRBJ2-7, with D tentatively TRBD1 (5 bases). The germline V gene has CDR1 LGHDT and CDR2 YNNKEL (reference sequence). Trimming left V 1 base short and J 6 bases short, with 13 bases between. This CDR3 is built from 14 residues. CDR3 coding DNA: TGTGCCAGCAGCCAAGGGACAAATCCGGGCGAGCAGTACTTC. Translated: CASSQGTNPGEQYF.

Turning to this clonotype: At one of its ends the junction is not consistent with the germline gene, which may arise from a read error. The V gene is TRBV10-3, the J gene TRBJ2-7; D is uncertain. The CDR3 runs 12 residues. Germline CDR1 is ENHRY and CDR2 is SYGVKD. The CDR3 spells CAVSASPGEQYF. In DNA form, the CDR3 reads TGTGCCGTCAGTGCTAGTCCAGGCGAGCAGTACTTC.